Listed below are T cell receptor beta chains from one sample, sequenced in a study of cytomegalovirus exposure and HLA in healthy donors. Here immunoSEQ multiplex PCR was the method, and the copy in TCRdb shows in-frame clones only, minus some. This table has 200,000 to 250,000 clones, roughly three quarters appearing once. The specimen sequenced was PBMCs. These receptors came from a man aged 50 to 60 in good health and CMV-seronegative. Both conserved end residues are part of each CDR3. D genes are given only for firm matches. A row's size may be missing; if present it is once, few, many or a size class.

CASSIDRGYGYTF	TGTGCCAGCAGTATAGACAGGGGATATGGCTACACCTTC	NA	TRBD1	TRBV6-5	TRBJ1-2
CASSYSYRGTYGYTF	TGTGCCAGCAGTTACTCCTACAGGGGGACCTATGGCTACACCTTC	NA	TRBD1	TRBV6-5	TRBJ1-2
CASSSLGAPGNEQFF	TGTGCCAGCTCCAGCTTGGGAGCCCCCGGGAATGAGCAGTTCTTC	NA	NA	TRBV18	TRBJ2-1
CSGTGGGSWETQYF	TGCAGCGGGACCGGAGGCGGGAGCTGGGAGACCCAGTACTTC	NA	TRBD2	TRBV29-1	TRBJ2-5
CASSLPIGSDTGELFF	TGTGCCAGCAGTTTACCTATTGGGAGTGACACCGGGGAGCTGTTTTTT	NA	NA	TRBV27	TRBJ2-2
CASRKGGQETQYF	TGTGCCAGCAGGAAGGGAGGCCAAGAGACCCAGTACTTC	NA	NA	TRBV28	TRBJ2-5
CASSERTSTDTQYF	TGTGCCAGCAGTGAACGGACAAGCACAGATACGCAGTATTTT	NA	NA	TRBV6-1	TRBJ2-3
CASSFSGGKNEQFF	TGTGCCAGCAGCTTTTCGGGGGGTAAAAATGAGCAGTTCTTC	NA	TRBD2	TRBV5-4	TRBJ2-1
CASSDGSGYTGELFF	TGTGCCAGCAGCGACGGTAGCGGGTACACCGGGGAGCTGTTTTTT	once	TRBD2	TRBV9	TRBJ2-2
CASSRGGGDRMNTEAFF	TGTGCCAGCAGCCGAGGGGGGGGCGATAGGATGAACACTGAAGCTTTCTTT	NA	NA	TRBV7-2	TRBJ1-1
CASSFIAPQGSRYEQYF	TGTGCCAGCAGTTTCATAGCGCCCCAAGGTTCCCGCTACGAGCAGTACTTC	NA	NA	TRBV28	TRBJ2-7
CASSQEAGQGRAYEQYF	TGCGCCAGCAGCCAAGAAGCCGGGCAGGGTCGAGCCTACGAGCAGTACTTC	NA	NA	TRBV4-1	TRBJ2-7